The present T cell receptor beta chain was sequenced within a study of T cell responses to AZD1222 COVID-19 vaccine. Study-level results: Donor demographics were predominantly white British with a female majority; clonal diversity may be underestimated. Among AZD1222 vaccinees, only 5 to 7 were seropositive at baseline.

Losses at the gene ends were 6 bases for V and 4 bases for J; bases not matched to a gene: 14. There are 18 residues in the CDR3. CDR1 MNHEY and CDR2 SVGEGT come from the germline V gene. Comment on this clone: Its specificity is not known.

The protocol was immunoSEQ multiplex PCR, while the TCRdb copy is restricted to in-frame clones and leaves out a portion. The table lists 130,000 or so clones, roughly nine tenths of them singletons. This TCR derives from an adult in good health. This chain joins TRBV6-2 or TRBV6-3 and TRBJ2-7, with 14 bases identical to TRBD2. The material sequenced was peripheral blood, taken on day 0 of AZD1222 vaccination. The CDR3 loop is CASSYSTGTSGSVYEQYF. The CDR3 DNA reads TGTGCCAGCAGCTATTCCACCGGGACTAGCGGGAGTGTTTACGAGCAGTACTTC.